One and the same sample provided the 13 T cell receptor beta chains below, sequenced in a study of cytomegalovirus exposure and HLA in healthy donors. In the PCR, 60 Vbeta and 13 Jbeta primers were used. Using immunoSEQ multiplex PCR, the repertoire was profiled, and TCRdb retains in-frame clones only, with some absent. The specimen's table records about 40,000 clones. What was sequenced was PBMCs. These receptor sequences come from a male donor in good health and CMV-seronegative.

The V and J genes are TRBV4-1 and TRBJ2-6; D gene unclear. The CDR3 sequence is 17 residues long. V gave up 1 base and J gave up 0 bases, with 10 bases separating them. Germline values: CDR1 MGHRA, CDR2 YSYEKL. The CDR3 loop reads CASSQVAESSGANVLTF. The CDR3 nucleotides read TGCGCCAGCAGCCAAGTGGCCGAAAGCTCTGGGGCCAACGTCCTGACTTTC.

The V and J genes are TRBV5-4 and TRBJ2-3, with D possibly being TRBD1 (5 bases). Germline V lookup: CDR1 SGHNT, CDR2 YYREEE (reference sequence). The CDR3 is 16 residues long. V lost 3 bases and J 5 bases, leaving 19 bases between the germline ends. The CDR3 loop is CASSSVDFLRGDTQYF. In nucleotides, the CDR3 is TGTGCCAGCAGCTCGGTCGACTTCCTTAGGGGAGATACGCAGTATTTT.

The chain uses TRBV2 and TRBJ2-1, with 9 positions matching TRBD2. Looked up from germline, CDR1 is SNHLY and CDR2 is FYNNEI. V gave up 4 bases and J gave up 6 bases; unmatched junction bases: 4. The CDR3 covers 14 residues. The CDR3 DNA sequence: TGTGCCAGCAGTGTTCCTAGCGGGACCAATGAGCAGTTCTTC. Its translation is CASSVPSGTNEQFF.

This rearrangement joins TRBV19 to TRBJ1-6; D ambiguous. This CDR3 comprises 14 residues. The V and J ends lost 5 bases and 9 bases respectively, with 14 bases between them. The germline gives CDR1 LNHDA, CDR2 SQIVND (reference sequence). The DNA for the CDR3 is TGTGCCAGTAGTGCACGGGAGATAAGTTCACCCCTCCACTTT. Translating it yields CASSAREISSPLHF.

CDR3 coding DNA: TGTGCCAGCAGACTACAGGGAGCTGGCTACACCTTC. Its translation: CASRLQGAGYTF. The rearrangement joins TRBV5-8 to TRBJ1-2; tentatively, D is TRBD1 (6 bases). Trimming stripped 5 bases from V and 7 bases from J, with 12 bases between. The CDR3 loop spans 12 amino acids. Germline V gene data show CDR1 as SGHTS and CDR2 as YDEGEE.

The chain combines TRBV6-6 with TRBJ1-1; 7 bases are a match to TRBD1. After removal of 11 bases from V and 1 base from J, the junction contained 13 bases not matched to a gene. CDR1 and CDR2 (germline): MNHNY, SVGAGI (reference sequence). CDR3 length: 15 amino acids. CDR3 loop: CAGRAQGLKNTEAFF. Written as DNA, the CDR3 is TGTGCCGGGAGAGCACAGGGGCTGAAGAACACTGAAGCTTTCTTT.

The chain recombines TRBV7-9 with TRBJ2-7; D possibly corresponds to TRBD2 (6 bases). CDR1 is SEHNR and CDR2 is FQNEAQ in the germline V gene (reference sequence). There are 14 residues in the CDR3. V was clipped by 5 bases and J by 7 bases, with 18 bases between them. The CDR3 DNA follows: TGTGCCAGCAGCCCCCGTGGGACTGCAGGAGAGCAGTACTTC. This codes for CASSPRGTAGEQYF.

The chain employs TRBV6-5 and TRBJ1-2; D gene uncertain. The CDR3 extends over 16 amino acids. V was cut by 2 bases and J by 8 bases, with 21 bases left in between. CDR1 and CDR2 from the germline V gene are MNHEY and SVGAGI. CDR3 sequence (DNA): TGTGCCAGCAGTTACCCTGGGCCCAAAATACCGGGAGGCTACACCTTC. Translation gives CASSYPGPKIPGGYTF.

This rearrangement joins TRBV28 to TRBJ1-1, with D possibly TRBD1 on 5 matching bases. V was pared by 4 bases and J by 12 bases, with 18 bases between. The CDR3 covers 13 residues. Germline CDR1 is MDHEN and CDR2 is SYDVKM. The CDR3 region is CASSSGAKGGTFF. CDR3 DNA: TGTGCCAGCAGTTCCGGGGCTAAGGGAGGGACTTTCTTT.

The chain is built from TRBV2 and TRBJ2-7; D might be TRBD2 (5 bases). V lost 7 bases, J lost 5 bases, and 15 bases lay in between. Germline V gene lookup returns CDR1 SNHLY and CDR2 FYNNEI. The length of the CDR3 is 13 residues. The CDR3 spells CASKMSEAHEQYF. DNA of the CDR3: TGTGCCAGCAAGATGTCGGAGGCCCACGAGCAGTACTTC.

The chain recombines TRBV6-1 with TRBJ1-2, with D unresolved. The CDR3 spans 13 residues. From germline, CDR1 is MNHNS and CDR2 SASEGT. V was shortened by 1 base and J by 4 bases, with 7 bases between the two germline ends. The chain's CDR3 is CASSEGGRYGYTF. The CDR3 nucleotides read TGTGCCAGCAGTGAAGGAGGTCGCTATGGCTACACCTTC.

The V gene is TRBV4-1, the J gene TRBJ2-5; the D is unclear. Germline-derived CDR1 and CDR2 are MGHRA and YSYEKL. The V end was cut by 4 bases, the J end by 2 bases, with 5 bases between. The CDR3 has 12 residues. The CDR3 sequence: CASSRSQETQYF. The CDR3 DNA reads as TGCGCCAGCAGCCGGAGTCAAGAGACCCAGTACTTC.

V is TRBV11-3 and J is TRBJ2-2, with D possibly TRBD1 on 5 matching bases. V lost 6 bases to trimming and J lost 1 base, with 6 bases between them. Germline CDR1 is SGHNT and CDR2 is YENEEA. CDR3 size: 13 residues. The CDR3 DNA reads TGTGCCAGCAGAACAGGGAACACCGGGGAGCTGTTTTTT. Protein: CASRTGNTGELFF.